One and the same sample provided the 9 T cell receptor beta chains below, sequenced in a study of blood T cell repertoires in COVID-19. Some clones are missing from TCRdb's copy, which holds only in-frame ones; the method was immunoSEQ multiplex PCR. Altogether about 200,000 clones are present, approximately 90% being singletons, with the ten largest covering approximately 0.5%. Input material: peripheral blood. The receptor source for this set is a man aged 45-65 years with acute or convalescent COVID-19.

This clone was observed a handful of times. The CDR3, as DNA: TGTGCCAGCGAACAGGCAGCCTCTGGAAACACCATATATTTT. Its translation is CASEQAASGNTIYF. The rearrangement joins TRBV3-1 (or the pseudogene TRBV3-2) to TRBJ1-3; D might be TRBD1 (5 bases). The V gene lost 8 bases and the J gene lost 0 bases, with 11 bases spanning the gap. The CDR3 sequence is 14 residues long. Germline CDR1 is LGHDT and CDR2 is YNNKEL (reference sequence).

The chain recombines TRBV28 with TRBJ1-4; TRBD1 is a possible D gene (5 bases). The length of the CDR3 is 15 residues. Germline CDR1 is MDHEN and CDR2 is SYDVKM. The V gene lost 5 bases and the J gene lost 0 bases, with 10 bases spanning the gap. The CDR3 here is CASSPPTATNEKLFF. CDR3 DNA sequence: TGTGCCAGCAGTCCACCGACAGCAACTAATGAAAAACTGTTTTTT.

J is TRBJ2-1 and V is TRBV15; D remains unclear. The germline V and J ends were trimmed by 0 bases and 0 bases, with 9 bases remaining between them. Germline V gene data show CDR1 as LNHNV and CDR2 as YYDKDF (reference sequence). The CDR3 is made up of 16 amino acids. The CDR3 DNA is TGTGCCACCAGCAGAGATCTTGCTAGCTCCTACAATGAGCAGTTCTTC. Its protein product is CATSRDLASSYNEQFF.

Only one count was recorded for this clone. CDR3 sequence reads: CASSQERGAYTDTQYF. The CDR3 coding sequence is TGTGCCAGCAGCCAAGAGCGGGGGGCCTACACAGATACGCAGTATTTT. The chain has TRBV3-1 (or the pseudogene TRBV3-2) and TRBJ2-3, with 8 bases lining up with TRBD2. The junction had 4 bases not matched to a gene; V was cut back by 0 bases and J by 2 bases. This CDR3 is built from 16 residues. Germline values: CDR1 LGHDT, CDR2 YNNKEL (reference sequence).

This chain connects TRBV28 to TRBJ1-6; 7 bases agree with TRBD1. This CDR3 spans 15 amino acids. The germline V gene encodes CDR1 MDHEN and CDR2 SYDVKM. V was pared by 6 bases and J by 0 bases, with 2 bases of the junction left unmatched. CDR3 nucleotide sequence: TGTGCCAGCAGCCAGGGGGGCTCCTATAATTCACCCCTCCACTTT. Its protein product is CASSQGGSYNSPLHF.

CDR3 sequence: CASSSTGVAEAFF. CDR3 sequence (DNA): TGTGCCAGCAGCTCTACAGGGGTAGCTGAAGCTTTCTTT. The chain combines TRBV7-3 with TRBJ1-1; 7 positions agree with TRBD1. The CDR3 is made up of 13 amino acids. Germline CDR1 reads SGHTA; CDR2 reads FQGTGA. With V trimmed by 4 bases and J by 6 bases, 5 bases remained unmatched.

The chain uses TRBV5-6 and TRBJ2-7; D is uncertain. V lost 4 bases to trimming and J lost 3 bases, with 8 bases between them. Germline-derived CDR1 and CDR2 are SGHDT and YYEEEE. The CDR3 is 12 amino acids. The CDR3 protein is CASSRYNYEQYF. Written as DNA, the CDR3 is TGTGCCAGCAGCAGATACAACTACGAGCAGTACTTC.

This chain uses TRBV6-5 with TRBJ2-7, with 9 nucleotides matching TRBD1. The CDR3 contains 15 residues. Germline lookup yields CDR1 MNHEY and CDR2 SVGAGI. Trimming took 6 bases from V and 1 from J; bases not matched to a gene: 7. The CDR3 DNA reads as TGTGCCAGCAGCCTAACCGGGACAGGGTCCTACGAGCAGTACTTC. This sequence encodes CASSLTGTGSYEQYF.

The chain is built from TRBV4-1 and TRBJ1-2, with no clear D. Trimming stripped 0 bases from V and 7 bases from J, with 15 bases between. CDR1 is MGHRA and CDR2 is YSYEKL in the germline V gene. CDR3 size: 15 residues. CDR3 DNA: TGCGCCAGCAGCCAAGATCGGGGAGAAGTTCGTGGCTACACCTTC. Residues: CASSQDRGEVRGYTF.